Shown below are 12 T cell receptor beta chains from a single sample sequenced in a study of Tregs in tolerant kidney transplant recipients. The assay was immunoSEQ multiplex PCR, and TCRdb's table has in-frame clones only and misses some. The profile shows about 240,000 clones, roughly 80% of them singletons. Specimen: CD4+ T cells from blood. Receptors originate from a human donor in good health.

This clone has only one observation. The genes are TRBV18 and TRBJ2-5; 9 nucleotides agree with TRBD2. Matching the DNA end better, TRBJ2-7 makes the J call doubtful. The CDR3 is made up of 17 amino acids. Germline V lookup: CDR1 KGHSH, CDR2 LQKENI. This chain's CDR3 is CASSLLQGASGKGEQYF. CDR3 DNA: TGTGCCAGCTCCCTACTCCAAGGGGCTAGCGGGAAGGGCGAGCAGTACTTC.

The CDR3 here is CASSEGSRNTIYF. In nucleotides, the CDR3 is TGCGCCAGCAGTGAAGGCAGCCGAAACACCATATATTTT. The rearrangement uses TRBV10-1 and TRBJ1-3; D call uncertain. Trimming removed 3 bases from V and 5 bases from J, with 8 bases in between. CDR3 length: 13 amino acids. The V gene's germline CDR1 is WNHNN and CDR2 SYGVQD (reference sequence).

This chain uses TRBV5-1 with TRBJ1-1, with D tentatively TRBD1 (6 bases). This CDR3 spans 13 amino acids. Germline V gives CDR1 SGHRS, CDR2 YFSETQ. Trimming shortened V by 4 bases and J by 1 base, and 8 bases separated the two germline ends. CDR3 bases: TGCGCCAGCAGCGCGGACAGGAACACTGAAGCTTTCTTT. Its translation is CASSADRNTEAFF.

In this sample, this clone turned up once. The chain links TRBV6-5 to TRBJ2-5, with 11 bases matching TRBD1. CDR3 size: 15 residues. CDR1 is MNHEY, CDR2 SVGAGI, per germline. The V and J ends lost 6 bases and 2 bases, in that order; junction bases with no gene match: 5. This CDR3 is CASRADRGLQETQYF. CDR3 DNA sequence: TGTGCCAGCAGAGCGGACAGGGGGCTTCAAGAGACCCAGTACTTC.

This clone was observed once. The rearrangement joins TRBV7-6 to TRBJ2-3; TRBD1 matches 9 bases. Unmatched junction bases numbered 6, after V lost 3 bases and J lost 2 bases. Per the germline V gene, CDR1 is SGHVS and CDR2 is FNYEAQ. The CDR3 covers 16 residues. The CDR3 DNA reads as TGTGCCAGCAGCTTGAGGACAGGGGACATCACAGATACGCAGTATTTT. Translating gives CASSLRTGDITDTQYF. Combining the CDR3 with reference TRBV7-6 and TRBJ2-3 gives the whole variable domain GAGVSQSPRYKVTKRGQDVALRCDPISGHVSLYWYRQALGQGPEFLTYFNYEAQQDKSGLPNDRFSAERPEGSISTLTIQRTEQRDSAMYRCASSLRTGDITDTQYFGPGTRLTVL.

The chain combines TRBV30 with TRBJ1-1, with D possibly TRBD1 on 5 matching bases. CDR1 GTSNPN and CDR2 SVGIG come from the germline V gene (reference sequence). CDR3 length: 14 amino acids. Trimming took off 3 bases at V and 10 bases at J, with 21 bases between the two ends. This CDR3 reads CAWSLSGTGKGAFF. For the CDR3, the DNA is TGTGCCTGGAGCCTTAGCGGGACTGGGAAAGGAGCTTTCTTT.

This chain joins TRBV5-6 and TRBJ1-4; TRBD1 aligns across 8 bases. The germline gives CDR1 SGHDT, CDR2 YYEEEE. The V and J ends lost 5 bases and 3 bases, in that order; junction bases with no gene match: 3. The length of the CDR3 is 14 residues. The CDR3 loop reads CASRRQGSNEKLFF. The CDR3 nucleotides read TGTGCCAGCAGACGACAGGGGTCTAATGAAAAACTGTTTTTT.

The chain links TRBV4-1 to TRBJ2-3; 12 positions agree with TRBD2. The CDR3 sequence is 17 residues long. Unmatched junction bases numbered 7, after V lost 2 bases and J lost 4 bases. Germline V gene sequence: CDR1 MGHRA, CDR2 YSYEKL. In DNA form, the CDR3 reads TGCGCCAGCAGCCAATCCCCACTAGCGGGAGGCCCAGATACGCAGTATTTT. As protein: CASSQSPLAGGPDTQYF.

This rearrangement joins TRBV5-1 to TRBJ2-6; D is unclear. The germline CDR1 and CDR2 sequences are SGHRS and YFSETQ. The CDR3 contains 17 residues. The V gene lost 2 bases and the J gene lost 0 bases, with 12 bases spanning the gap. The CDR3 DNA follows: TGCGCCAGCAGCTTCCGAAGGGTTGGCTCTGGGGCCAACGTCCTGACTTTC. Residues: CASSFRRVGSGANVLTF.

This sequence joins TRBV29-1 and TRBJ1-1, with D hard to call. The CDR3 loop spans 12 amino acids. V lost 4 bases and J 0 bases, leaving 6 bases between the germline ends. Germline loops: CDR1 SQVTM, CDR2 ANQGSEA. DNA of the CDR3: TGCAGCGTTGGTAGGCTGAACACTGAAGCTTTCTTT. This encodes CSVGRLNTEAFF. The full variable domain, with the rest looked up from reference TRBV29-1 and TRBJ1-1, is SAVISQKPSRDICQRGTSLTIQCQVDSQVTMMFWYRQQPGQSLTLIATANQGSEATYESGFVIDKFPISRPNLTFSTLTVSNMSPEDSSIYLCSVGRLNTEAFFGQGTRLTVV.

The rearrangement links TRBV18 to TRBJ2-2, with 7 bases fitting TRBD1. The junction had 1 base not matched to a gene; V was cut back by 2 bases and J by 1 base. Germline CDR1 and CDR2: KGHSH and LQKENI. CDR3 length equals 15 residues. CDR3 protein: CASSPDRVNTGELFF. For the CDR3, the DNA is TGTGCCAGCTCACCAGACAGGGTGAACACCGGGGAGCTGTTTTTT. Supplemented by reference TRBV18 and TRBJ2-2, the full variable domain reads NAGVMQNPRHLVRRRGQEARLRCSPMKGHSHVYWYRQLPEEGLKFMVYLQKENIIDESGMPKERFSAEFPKEGPSILRIQQVVRGDSAAYFCASSPDRVNTGELFFGEGSRLTVL.

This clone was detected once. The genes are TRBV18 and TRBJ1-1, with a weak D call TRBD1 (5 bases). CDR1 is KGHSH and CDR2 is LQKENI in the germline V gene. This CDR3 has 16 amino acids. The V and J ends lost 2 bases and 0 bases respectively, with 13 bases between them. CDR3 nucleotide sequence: TGTGCCAGCTCACCAGCGGCAGGGAGGGTGAACACTGAAGCTTTCTTT. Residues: CASSPAAGRVNTEAFF.